This TCR beta chain appears in the sequencing data of a study of tumor-infiltrating lymphocytes in primary liver carcinoma. In the study overall: Every sample contained roughly 3.5 to 7.13 million productive TCRbeta reads, and these numbers were similar from one tissue type to another.

V was clipped by 0 bases and J by 5 bases, with 11 bases between them. Per the germline V gene, CDR1 is LGHNA and CDR2 is YSLEER. The CDR3 consists of 14 residues. To note about this clonotype: The antigen is unknown. This could be a read error, since a much larger clone is one nucleotide away.

Out of unsorted whole blood came the blood RNA, and germline DNA was extracted as well. General study points: Bulk unsorted samples prevented comparison of CD4+ and CD8+ repertoires. Tumor region pairs shared more overlap than did tumor-adjacent and tumor-blood pairs.

The input was about 490 ng total RNA; TCR beta cDNA was made from it with a constant-region primer. Generation of the TCR beta libraries relied on three nested multiplex PCR rounds using slightly modified ARM-PCR. Both of the initial two PCR rounds ran for roughly 10 cycles and employed TRBV1-TRBV30 forward primers alongside a C-beta reverse primer. TCRdb re-called the multiplex PCR reads through MiXCR, storing one row per CDR3 protein. There are about 320,000 distinct CDR3 sequences in the sample; around three fifths occur only once, and approximately 15% lies in the top ten. The genes are TRBV4-3 and TRBJ2-7; a possible D gene is TRBD2 (5 bases). This TCR was recovered from a woman in her thirties with primary liver carcinoma and hepatitis B virus infection. Material: peripheral blood. CDR3 sequence: CASSQDHGGNEQYF. In DNA form, the CDR3 reads TGCGCCAGCAGCCAAGACCATGGAGGAAACGAGCAGTACTTC.